Each of the 19 T cell receptor beta chains below was sequenced from the same sample in a study of T cells in Graves' hyperthyroidism and ophthalmopathy (dated by TCRdb to between 2018 and 2020). Library creation used multiplex PCR. This sample was sequenced with an Illumina HiSeq 2000. The TCR beta CDR3 regions were amplified from RNA transcripts. The first round of RT-PCR for the TCR CDR3 was performed with the HTBI primer set and the Qiagen OneStep RT-PCR kit. TCRdb applied fastp at Q25 and MiXCR to the public reads, then kept only in-frame beta chains. Under each unique CDR3 protein, matching rows form one entry showing the most common genes and DNA. The sample contains hundreds of thousands of distinct CDR3 sequences, 45% of them found a single time. The ten largest clones represent under 8.5% of the sample. The sample was peripheral blood or thyroid tissue (not recorded which). The origin of the receptors is an adult man with Graves' disease, either hyperthyroidism or ophthalmopathy (not recorded which).

The genes are TRBV10-2 and TRBJ2-2, with D possibly TRBD2 on 6 matching bases. The CDR3 spans 16 residues. V lost 4 bases and J lost 5, with 17 bases in between. Germline V lookup: CDR1 WSHSY, CDR2 SAAADI. CDR3 region: CASSVTIGGRTGELFF. As DNA, the CDR3 is TGCGCCAGCAGTGTTACGATTGGGGGGAGGACCGGGGAGCTGTTTTTT.

To note about this clonotype: One junction end disagrees with the germline gene, perhaps due to a read error. This chain joins TRBV5-1 and TRBJ1-1; D not resolved. The CDR3 totals 16 residues. Germline assignment: CDR1 SGHRS and CDR2 YFSETQ. CDR3 nucleotide sequence: TGTGCCAGCAGCCAGGCTGTCGGGTCCATGAACACTGAAGCTTTCTTT. Protein sequence: CASSQAVGSMNTEAFF.

This clonotype was recorded only once. V gene TRBV29-1 combines with J gene TRBJ2-2; D call uncertain. Per germline, CDR1 SQVTM and CDR2 ANQGSEA. CDR3 length: 13 amino acids. The V end lost 4 bases, the J end lost 1 base, and 7 bases lay between the germline ends. DNA of the CDR3: TGCAGCGTTGTGAGTAAGAACACCGGGGAGCTGTTTTTT. It codes for CSVVSKNTGELFF.

At least ten counts were recorded for this clonotype. The V gene is TRBV7-2, the J gene TRBJ1-6; maybe TRBD1 (5 bases). Trimming removed 1 base at V and 10 bases at J, with 14 bases between. The CDR3 spans 15 residues. Germline assignment: CDR1 SGHTA and CDR2 FQGNSA. The CDR3 nucleotides are TGTGCCAGCAGCTTAGGGCAGGGACTTCGGTCACCCCTCCACTTT. This codes for CASSLGQGLRSPLHF.

This clonotype showed up many times. This chain joins TRBV5-1 and TRBJ1-2; unclear D gene. CDR3 length equals 14 residues. Trimming stripped 5 bases from V and 2 bases from J, with 13 bases between. From germline, CDR1 is SGHRS and CDR2 YFSETQ. Written as DNA, the CDR3 is TGCGCCAGCAGACGTTCCCACGGCAACTATGGCTACACCTTC. As protein: CASRRSHGNYGYTF.

This clonotype was seen only a few times. The rearrangement links TRBV7-9 to TRBJ2-5, with 8 bases aligning to TRBD2. Germline CDR1 is SEHNR and CDR2 is FQNEAQ (reference sequence). The CDR3 consists of 15 residues. The V segment lost 5 bases and the J segment 0 bases; nucleotides outside the gene matches: 5. CDR3 amino acids: CASSHRLANQETQYF. The CDR3 DNA follows: TGTGCCAGCAGCCATCGACTAGCGAACCAAGAGACCCAGTACTTC.

The rearrangement uses TRBV5-8 and TRBJ2-7; 10 nucleotides line up with TRBD1. CDR1 and CDR2 from the germline V gene are SGHTS and YDEGEE. Trimming at V came to 4 bases and at J to 6 bases, leaving 7 bases not matched to a gene. This CDR3 spans 14 amino acids. CDR3 region: CASSLGQGPGEQYF. The CDR3 nucleotides read TGTGCCAGCAGCCTGGGACAGGGGCCGGGCGAGCAGTACTTC.

The V call is TRBV5-1, the J call TRBJ2-2, with a weak D call TRBD1 (5 bases). Trimming took off 0 bases at V and 4 bases at J, with 10 bases between the two ends. Germline assignment: CDR1 SGHRS and CDR2 YFSETQ. The CDR3 loop spans 15 amino acids. The CDR3 sequence: CASSLEGSSTGELFF. DNA for the CDR3: TGCGCCAGCAGCTTGGAGGGGTCGAGCACCGGGGAGCTGTTTTTT.

For this clonotype: This clone may be a read error of a much larger clone one base away. CDR3 sequence reads: CATSDRQFYGYTF. In DNA form, the CDR3 reads TGTGCCACCAGTGACAGACAGTTCTATGGCTACACCTTC. V and J are TRBV24-1 and TRBJ1-2, with D possibly matching TRBD1 (5 bases). CDR1 is KGHDR, CDR2 SFDVKD, per germline. The V gene lost 4 bases and the J gene lost 4 bases, with 9 bases spanning the gap. The length of the CDR3 is 13 residues.

The CDR3 coding sequence is TGCGCCAGCGGATTCGGACTAGCGGGATCCTACGAGCAGTACTTC. It yields the protein CASGFGLAGSYEQYF. This chain links TRBV5-1 with TRBJ2-7, with 12 bases that match TRBD2. This CDR3 is built from 15 residues. The germline CDR1 and CDR2 sequences are SGHRS and YFSETQ. V gave up 7 bases and J gave up 1 base; unmatched junction bases: 6.

CDR3 region: CSTNSGGEQPQHF. The CDR3 nucleotides are TGCAGCACCAACTCAGGGGGGGAGCAGCCCCAGCATTTT. The V gene is TRBV29-1, the J gene TRBJ1-5; 7 bases line up with TRBD1. The CDR3 has 13 amino acids. The V and J ends lost 8 bases and 7 bases, in that order; junction bases with no gene match: 11. From germline, CDR1 is SQVTM and CDR2 ANQGSEA.

The gene calls are TRBV7-9 and TRBJ1-1, with D perhaps TRBD1 (6 bases). The CDR3 has 16 residues. Germline values: CDR1 SEHNR, CDR2 FQNEAQ (reference sequence). Trimming cost V 5 bases and J 1 base, with 17 bases left between them. The CDR3 spells CASSPSTGGANTEAFF. The CDR3 DNA reads TGTGCCAGCAGCCCCTCAACCGGGGGGGCGAACACTGAAGCTTTCTTT. The variable domain in full, completed from reference TRBV7-9 and TRBJ1-1, reads DTGVSQNPRHKITKRGQNVTFRCDPISEHNRLYWYRQTLGQGPEFLTYFQNEAQLEKSRLLSDRFSAERPKGSFSTLEIQRTEQGDSAMYLCASSPSTGGANTEAFFGQGTRLTVV.

The chain is built from TRBV2 and TRBJ1-2, with TRBD1 identical over 7 bases. Germline lookup yields CDR1 SNHLY and CDR2 FYNNEI. V lost 0 bases and J lost 8; bases outside the gene matches: 9. The CDR3 has 15 amino acids. The CDR3, as DNA: TGTGCCAGCAGTGAAGCCCCAGGGGGGATGTTCGGCTACACCTTC. Protein sequence: CASSEAPGGMFGYTF.

The rearrangement links TRBV29-1 to TRBJ1-2, with 9 bases matching TRBD1. The V gene's germline CDR1 is SQVTM and CDR2 ANQGSEA. V was pared by 8 bases and J by 7 bases, with 11 bases of the junction left unmatched. The CDR3 runs to 13 residues. The CDR3 sequence: CSQGQGRASGYTF. The CDR3 nucleotides are TGCAGCCAAGGACAGGGGAGAGCGAGTGGCTACACCTTC.

V usage is TRBV20-1 and J usage is TRBJ1-6, with a tentative D call TRBD1 (6 bases). The ends were cut back, 3 bases at V and 7 bases at J, with 13 bases in the middle. Germline-derived CDR1 and CDR2 are DFQATT and SNEGSKA (reference sequence). CDR3 length: 14 amino acids. In DNA, the CDR3 is TGCAGTGCTAGCTCGGGGGGGCCGAATTCACCCCTCCACTTT. Translation: CSASSGGPNSPLHF.

This clonotype was detected only a few times. This sequence joins TRBV7-9 and TRBJ2-7; D gene uncertain. Germline V gene sequence: CDR1 SEHNR, CDR2 FQNEAQ (reference sequence). The CDR3 totals 17 residues. Trimming cost V 1 base and J 5 bases, with 21 bases left between them. This CDR3 reads CASSLGRLVGRPHEQYF. The CDR3 nucleotides are TGTGCCAGCAGCTTAGGTCGCTTAGTGGGCAGGCCGCACGAGCAGTACTTC.

The V and J genes are TRBV7-2 and TRBJ1-5, with 8 positions matching TRBD1. Germline trimming cut 0 bases from V and 3 bases from J; bases unmatched to any gene: 7. The CDR3 is 17 amino acids. Germline V gene sequence: CDR1 SGHTA, CDR2 FQGNSA. The CDR3 DNA is TGTGCCAGCAGCTTAGCGTTGGACAGGGACCTCAATCAGCCCCAGCATTTT. Translation gives CASSLALDRDLNQPQHF.

V usage is TRBV7-2 and J usage is TRBJ1-6; 9 bases line up with TRBD1. CDR1 and CDR2 (germline): SGHTA, FQGNSA. The CDR3 covers 17 residues. The V gene end was trimmed by 4 bases and the J gene end by 10 bases; junction bases not matched to a gene: 14. The DNA of the CDR3 is TGTGCCAGCAGCTCATTCGACCTACAGGGGGCTGGATCACCCCTCCACTTT. Protein product: CASSSFDLQGAGSPLHF.

In this sample, this clonotype turned up many times. The chain employs TRBV20-1 and TRBJ2-7, with 10 bases lining up with TRBD2. V lost 3 bases to trimming and J lost 3 bases; unmatched junction nucleotides: 2. The CDR3 has 13 amino acids. Looked up from germline, CDR1 is DFQATT and CDR2 is SNEGSKA (reference sequence). In DNA form, the CDR3 reads TGCAGTGCTAGTCCTAGCGGGAGCTACGAGCAGTACTTC. Encoded protein: CSASPSGSYEQYF.